This T cell receptor beta chain was documented in a study of T cell responses to AZD1222 COVID-19 vaccine. Produced via immunoSEQ multiplex PCR; TCRdb's table is partial and in-frame only. Of around 120,000 clones listed, around 90% are singletons. Study results and caveats: Spike was spanned by vaccine-associated CD4 TCRs, with dominance at 160-218 and 743-854.

With respect to this clone: No antigen is known for it.

CDR1 MGHDK and CDR2 SYGVNS come from the germline V gene. Trimming removed 4 bases from V and 4 bases from J; junction bases left unmatched: 6. This CDR3 is built from 16 residues. This specimen consisted of peripheral blood, obtained 28 days after the second AZD1222 dose. This sequence was found in an adult who received the AZD1222 COVID-19 vaccine. The V gene is TRBV25-1, the J gene TRBJ2-1; TRBD2 matches at 11 bases. The CDR3 DNA is TGTGCCAGCAGTGTCCCTAGCGGGGGGTTTTACAATGAGCAGTTCTTC. The encoded protein is CASSVPSGGFYNEQFF.